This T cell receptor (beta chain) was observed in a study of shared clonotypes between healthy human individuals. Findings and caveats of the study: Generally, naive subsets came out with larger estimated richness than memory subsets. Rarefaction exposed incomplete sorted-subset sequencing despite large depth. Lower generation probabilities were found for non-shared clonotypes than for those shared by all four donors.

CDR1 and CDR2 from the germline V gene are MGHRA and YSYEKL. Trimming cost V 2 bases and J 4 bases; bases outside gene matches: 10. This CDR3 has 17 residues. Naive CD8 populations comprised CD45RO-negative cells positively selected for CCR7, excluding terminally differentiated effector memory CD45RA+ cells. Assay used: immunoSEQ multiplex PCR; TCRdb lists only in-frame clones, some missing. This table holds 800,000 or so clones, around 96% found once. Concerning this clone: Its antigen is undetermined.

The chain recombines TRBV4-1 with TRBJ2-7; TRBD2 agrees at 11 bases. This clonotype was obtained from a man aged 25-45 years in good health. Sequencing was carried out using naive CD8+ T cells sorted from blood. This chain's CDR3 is CASSQTLGGTSGYEQYF. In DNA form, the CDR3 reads TGCGCCAGCAGCCAAACCCTAGGGGGGACTAGCGGTTACGAGCAGTACTTC.